This note documents a single T cell receptor beta chain sequence. Its antigen is unidentified. This entry is derived from a study of PD-1 blockade in mismatch repair-deficient tumors. Study background: Patients had approximately 11 mismatch repair-deficient cancer types and were previously treated and progressing.

The data were produced by immunoSEQ multiplex PCR, yet TCRdb's version contains in-frame clones alone and is incomplete. The sample has about 40,000 clones; 70% to 90% are singletons. This CDR3 is built from 14 residues. V lost 5 bases, J lost 4 bases, and 15 bases lay in between. Germline-derived CDR1 and CDR2 are MNHEY and SMNVEV (reference sequence). Overall study findings and caveats: Tumor-resident clones, often absent from pretreatment blood, expanded after pembrolizumab and then contracted.

TCRs were sequenced from three patients responding to pembrolizumab. The gene calls are TRBV27 and TRBJ2-7; D may match TRBD1 or TRBD2 (5 bases each). Material: peripheral blood, obtained approximately 1.5 years after starting pembrolizumab. The sequence was obtained from an adult with mismatch repair-deficient cancer. The DNA for the CDR3 is TGTGCCAGCAGTCCCGGGACCTCTGGGTACGAGCAGTACTTC. Protein sequence: CASSPGTSGYEQYF.